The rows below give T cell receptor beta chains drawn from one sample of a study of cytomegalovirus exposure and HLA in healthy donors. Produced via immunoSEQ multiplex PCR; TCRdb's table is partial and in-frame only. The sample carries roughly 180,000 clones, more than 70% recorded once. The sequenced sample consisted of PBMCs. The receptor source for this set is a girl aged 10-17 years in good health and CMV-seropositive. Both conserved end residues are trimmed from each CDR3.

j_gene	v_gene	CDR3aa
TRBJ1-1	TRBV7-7	ASSLPARPQGRNTEAF
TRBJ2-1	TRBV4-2	ASSQDPGLRNEQF
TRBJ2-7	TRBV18	ASSPLAGVPGHEQY
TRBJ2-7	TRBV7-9	ASSPFLGQGVTYEQY
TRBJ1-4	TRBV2	ASQGQVNEKLF
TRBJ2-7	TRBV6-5	ASSYSVQGNYEQY
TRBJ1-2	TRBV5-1	ASRPGHGPSGYT
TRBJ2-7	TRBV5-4	ASSLFTNPLREQY
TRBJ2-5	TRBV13	ASSQTNQETQY
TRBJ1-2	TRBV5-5	ASSFTQPRVWGRGYT
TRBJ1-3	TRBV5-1	ASSSTISGNTIY
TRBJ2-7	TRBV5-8	ASSPGQISSYEQY
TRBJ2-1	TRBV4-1	ASSRLGTSGYNEQF
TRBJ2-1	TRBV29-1	SVGRERDEQF
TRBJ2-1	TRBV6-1	ASTDRGGGSHSSYNEQF
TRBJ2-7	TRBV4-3	ASSQDPMTTYEQY
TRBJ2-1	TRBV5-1	ASSHGGQGNEQF
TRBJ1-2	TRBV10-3	AISEGRTGLYGYT
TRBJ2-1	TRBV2	ASSEEGRLANNEQF
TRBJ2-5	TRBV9	ASSADLLGTMGTQY
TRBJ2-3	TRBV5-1	ASSLEGQGSDTQY
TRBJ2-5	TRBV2	ASSETSVGRETQY
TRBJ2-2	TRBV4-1	ASRSRGDVYTGELF
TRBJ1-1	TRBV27	ASSTWAGDMNTEAF
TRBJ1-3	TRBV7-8	ASSLRGGTLDGNTIY
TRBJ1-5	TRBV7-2	ASSLGKGAADSNQPQH
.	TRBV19	ASSIGDRAYEQY
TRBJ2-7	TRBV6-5	ASSWGSGAYEQY
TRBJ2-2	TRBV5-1	ASSLVAGVTTGELF
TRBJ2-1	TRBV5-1	ASTGTSGMEQF
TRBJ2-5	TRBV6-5	ASSLPGRGETQY
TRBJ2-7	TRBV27	ASSLLRESTYEQY
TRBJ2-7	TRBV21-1	ASSRETGGRDEQY
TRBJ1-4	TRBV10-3	AISESDREGEKLF
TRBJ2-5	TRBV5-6	ASSFIPGETQY
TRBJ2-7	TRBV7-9	ASDRGTEYEQY